This entry describes one T cell receptor (beta chain). CDR1 is SNHLY and CDR2 is FYNNEI in the germline V gene. The CDR3 has 14 amino acids. V lost 4 bases to trimming and J lost 10 bases, with 16 bases between them. The sample is drawn from a study of OX40 agonist ivuxolimab in advanced cancers. Here immunoSEQ multiplex PCR was the method, and the copy in TCRdb shows in-frame clones only, minus some. The data show just under 65,000 clones, 91% seen once. V is TRBV2 and J is TRBJ1-4; D gene uncertain. This receptor was taken from an adult with an advanced solid tumor such as melanoma, head and neck, liver or kidney cancer. Sequences were derived from CD4+ or CD8+ T cells sorted from blood, sampled in a trial of the OX40 agonist ivuxolimab. The CDR3 sequence is CASSATTGGAKLFF. CDR3 bases: TGTGCCAGCAGTGCGACCACCGGAGGCGCAAAACTGTTTTTT.